The 18 T cell receptor beta chains reported below all come from one sample, sequenced in a study of shared clonotypes between healthy human individuals. TCRdb's table, derived via immunoSEQ multiplex PCR, lists solely in-frame clones and lacks some. In the table there are 2 million to 3 million clones, 90% to 95% of which are singletons. Sequenced: naive CD4+ T cells from PBMCs. Subset in this sample: CD45RA+ positively selected. The source of these receptors is a man younger than 30 in good health. Some clones in this sample may be carry-over from other donors' samples.

The J gene is TRBJ1-1, the V gene TRBV7-2, with 9 positions matching TRBD1. The V gene end was trimmed by 4 bases and the J gene end by 1 base; junction bases not matched to a gene: 13. The germline V gene has CDR1 SGHTA and CDR2 FQGNSA. The CDR3 extends over 18 amino acids. The CDR3 DNA is TGTGCCAGCAGCTCCCGTCAGGGACAGGGTGGGAAGAACACTGAAGCTTTCTTT. Translation gives CASSSRQGQGGKNTEAFF.

The sample holds one count of this clone. V usage is TRBV11-1 and J usage is TRBJ2-5, with D unclear. This CDR3 spans 14 amino acids. Trimming took 3 bases from V and 5 from J, leaving 13 bases between them. Per germline, CDR1 SGHAT and CDR2 FQDESV (reference sequence). CDR3 sequence reads: CASSFIKGSETQYF. CDR3 DNA: TGTGCCAGCAGCTTTATTAAGGGTTCCGAGACCCAGTACTTC.

V is TRBV11-1 and J is TRBJ2-7; the D is unclear. The CDR3 runs 14 residues. The V end was cut by 5 bases, the J end by 3 bases, with 14 bases between. Germline values: CDR1 SGHAT, CDR2 FQDESV (reference sequence). The CDR3 coding sequence is TGTGCCAGCAGCCCCGGTTTGGGGTACTACGAGCAGTACTTC. Translating gives CASSPGLGYYEQYF. Drawing the rest from reference TRBV11-1 and TRBJ2-7, the complete variable domain is EAEVAQSPRYKITEKSQAVAFWCDPISGHATLYWYRQILGQGPELLVQFQDESVVDDSQLPKDRFSAERLKGVDSTLKIQPAELGDSAMYLCASSPGLGYYEQYFGPGTRLTVT.

The chain recombines TRBV6-6 with TRBJ1-2; TRBD1 matches at 8 bases. V shed 5 bases, J shed 8 bases, and the junction held 10 bases outside the gene matches. Looked up from germline, CDR1 is MNHNY and CDR2 is SVGAGI (reference sequence). The CDR3 loop spans 14 amino acids. The chain's CDR3 is CASSDRGATKGYTF. For the CDR3, the DNA is TGTGCCAGCAGTGACAGGGGAGCTACTAAAGGCTACACCTTC.

The CDR3 sequence is CASRAQGASGELFF. In DNA form, the CDR3 reads TGTGCCAGCAGGGCGCAGGGGGCGAGCGGGGAGCTGTTTTTT. The gene calls are TRBV27 and TRBJ2-2; the match to TRBD1 covers 8 bases. The CDR3 extends over 14 amino acids. V lost 6 bases to trimming and J lost 7 bases; unmatched junction nucleotides: 7. Germline V lookup: CDR1 MNHEY, CDR2 SMNVEV (reference sequence).

CDR3 sequence (DNA): TGCAGCGTGGGCCCAGGCTACACCTTC. Translating gives CSVGPGYTF. The chain links TRBV29-1 to TRBJ1-2; unclear D gene. Germline V lookup: CDR1 SQVTM, CDR2 ANQGSEA. Trimming pared 6 bases from V and 8 bases from J, leaving 7 bases between. The CDR3 totals 9 residues.

This clone showed up just once. Other DNA sequences within the sample encode an identical CDR3. The genes are TRBV11-2 and TRBJ2-1; TRBD2 matches 7 bases. The junction had 5 bases not matched to a gene; V was cut back by 6 bases and J by 0 bases. CDR3 length: 15 residues. CDR1 is SGHAT, CDR2 FQNNGV, per germline. The CDR3 protein is CASSPRGSSYNEQFF. The DNA of the CDR3 is TGTGCCAGCAGTCCCCGCGGGAGCTCCTACAATGAGCAGTTCTTC.

In DNA, the CDR3 is TGTGCCAGTAGTATCACGAGGGGGCGAGATACGCAGTATTTT. It is translated as CASSITRGRDTQYF. The chain links TRBV19 to TRBJ2-3; 7 bases match TRBD1. This CDR3 has 14 amino acids. Germline V gives CDR1 LNHDA, CDR2 SQIVND (reference sequence). Trimming took 3 bases from V and 5 from J; bases not matched to a gene: 5.

This clone appeared a few times. The rearrangement uses TRBV5-1 and TRBJ1-2, with D maybe TRBD1 (5 bases). Germline V lookup: CDR1 SGHRS, CDR2 YFSETQ. This CDR3 has 14 residues. Trimming left V 7 bases short and J 6 bases short, with 19 bases between. This CDR3 is CASCRARESDGYTF. As DNA, the CDR3 is TGCGCCAGCTGCCGGGCCAGGGAGTCTGATGGCTACACCTTC.

The V gene is TRBV28, the J gene TRBJ2-1; 9 bases match TRBD1. This CDR3 spans 17 amino acids. Germline-derived CDR1 and CDR2 are MDHEN and SYDVKM. Trimming took 6 bases from V and 2 from J; bases not matched to a gene: 11. CDR3 DNA sequence: TGTGCCAGCAGAGATTATACCGGGACAGGGACCTACAATGAGCAGTTCTTC. Translating it yields CASRDYTGTGTYNEQFF.

The V call is TRBV9, the J call TRBJ1-1, with 8 positions matching TRBD1. Germline V gene lookup returns CDR1 SGDLS and CDR2 YYNGEE. The CDR3 spans 15 residues. V lost 3 bases, J lost 3 bases, and 7 bases stayed unmatched. CDR3 sequence reads: CASSGTGRGDTEAFF. CDR3 nucleotides: TGTGCCAGCAGCGGGACAGGGAGGGGGGACACTGAAGCTTTCTTT.

This clone was found a few times. The rearrangement uses TRBV30 and TRBJ1-1; D not certain. CDR3 length equals 14 residues. V lost 3 bases, J lost 1 base, and 12 bases lay in between. Germline CDR1 GTSNPN, CDR2 SVGIG (reference sequence). This CDR3 reads CAWSPGRGNTEAFF. The CDR3 bases are TGTGCCTGGAGCCCGGGCCGTGGGAACACTGAAGCTTTCTTT.

This sequence joins TRBV6-6 and TRBJ1-6; D might be TRBD1 (6 bases). V lost 6 bases to trimming and J lost 7 bases, with 16 bases between them. The CDR3 extends over 15 amino acids. Per the germline V gene, CDR1 is MNHNY and CDR2 is SVGAGI (reference sequence). The CDR3 DNA sequence: TGTGCCAGCAGCGCAGTAGGGGGTACCAATTCACCCCTCCACTTT. Its translation is CASSAVGGTNSPLHF.

This clone was picked up one time. The chain links TRBV7-2 to TRBJ2-3, with D perhaps matching TRBD2 (5 bases). Germline V lookup: CDR1 SGHTA, CDR2 FQGNSA. CDR3 size: 15 residues. V lost 6 bases and J 5 bases, leaving 18 bases between the germline ends. The CDR3 nucleotides are TGTGCCAGCAGAACAACCCAGCGGCCTGGAGATACGCAGTATTTT. It yields the protein CASRTTQRPGDTQYF.

The V call is TRBV2, the J call TRBJ1-1, with D tentatively TRBD1 (6 bases). Looked up from germline, CDR1 is SNHLY and CDR2 is FYNNEI. CDR3 length: 13 amino acids. Trimming removed 7 bases from V and 0 bases from J, with 9 bases in between. The CDR3 protein is CASTGQLNTEAFF. CDR3 DNA: TGTGCCAGCACGGGACAACTGAACACTGAAGCTTTCTTT.

CDR3: CASRDRDGQPQHF. The CDR3 DNA is TGTGCCAGCAGGGACAGGGACGGCCAGCCCCAGCATTTT. V is TRBV6-6 and J is TRBJ1-5; 8 bases agree with TRBD1. Germline CDR1 MNHNY, CDR2 SVGAGI (reference sequence). The J segment lost 7 bases and the V segment lost 6 bases, leaving 5 bases of the junction unmatched. This CDR3 contains 13 residues.

About this clone itself: One end of the junction varies from germline; a read error may be responsible. The chain combines TRBV7-6 with TRBJ2-2; 11 bases line up with TRBD2. CDR1 and CDR2 (germline): SGHVS, FNYEAQ. The CDR3 is made up of 18 amino acids. For the CDR3, the DNA is TGTGCCAACAGCTCCGGACTAGCGGGTGATGCGAACACCGGGGAGCTGTTTTTT. Translation gives CANSSGLAGDANTGELFF.

The CDR3 loop reads CASRWTLGRDTIYF. The CDR3 bases are TGTGCCAGCAGATGGACTCTCGGTAGGGACACCATATATTTT. The chain uses TRBV6-5 and TRBJ1-3; no clear D gene. Germline CDR1 reads MNHEY; CDR2 reads SVGAGI. This CDR3 is 14 amino acids long. V was pared by 6 bases and J by 8 bases, with 17 bases between.